This T cell receptor (beta chain) was sequenced during a study of T cells expressing NK-cell markers. Study as a whole: Seven of the eight sequenced donors were classified as HCMV-seropositive, and one was classified as seronegative.

This CDR3 contains 14 residues. No DNA is given; TCRdb re-called the 5' RACE reads and lists each CDR3 protein once. The sample is made up of some 150,000 distinct CDR3 sequences, and the top ten hold around 12% of it. The chain links TRBV12-3 or TRBV12-4 to TRBJ2-4. The origin of this receptor is a man aged 18 to 29 in good health. The sample comprised blood T cells: a sorted CD56 or NKG2C T cell subset, CD4+ or CD8+ T cells, or bulk PBMC T cells (not recorded which). CDR3 sequence: CASSDTLAKNIQYF.